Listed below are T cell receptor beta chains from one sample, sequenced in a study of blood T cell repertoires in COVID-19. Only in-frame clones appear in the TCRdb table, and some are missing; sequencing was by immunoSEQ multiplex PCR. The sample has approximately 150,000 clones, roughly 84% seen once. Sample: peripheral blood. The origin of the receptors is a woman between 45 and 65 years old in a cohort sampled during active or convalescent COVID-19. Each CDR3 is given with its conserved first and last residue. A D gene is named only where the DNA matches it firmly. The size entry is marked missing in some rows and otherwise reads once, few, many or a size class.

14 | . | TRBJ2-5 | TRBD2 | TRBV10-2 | CASRGLAGEETQYF | TGCGCCAGCAGGGGACTAGCGGGGGAAGAGACCCAGTACTTC
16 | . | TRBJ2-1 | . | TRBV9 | CASSVSGEGSYNEQFF | TGTGCCAGCAGCGTTTCCGGGGAAGGGTCCTACAATGAGCAGTTCTTC
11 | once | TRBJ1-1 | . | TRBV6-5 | CASSKGAEAFF | TGTGCCAGCAGTAAGGGAGCTGAAGCTTTCTTT
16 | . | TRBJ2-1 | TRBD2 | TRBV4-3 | CASSSSGTSGYNEQFF | TGCGCCAGCAGCTCATCCGGGACTAGCGGTTACAATGAGCAGTTCTTC
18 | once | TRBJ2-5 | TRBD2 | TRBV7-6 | CASSLKYQTSGGGETQYF | TGTGCCAGCAGCTTAAAGTACCAGACTAGCGGGGGGGGAGAGACCCAGTACTTC
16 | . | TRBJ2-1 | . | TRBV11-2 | CASSSLYQGTYNEQFF | TGTGCCAGCAGCTCATTATACCAGGGAACGTACAATGAGCAGTTCTTC
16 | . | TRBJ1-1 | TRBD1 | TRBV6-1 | CASSEKSGTGNTEAFF | TGTGCCAGCAGTGAAAAATCCGGGACAGGGAACACTGAAGCTTTCTTT
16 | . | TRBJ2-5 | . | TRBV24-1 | CATSVPKTRYQETQYF | TGTGCCACCAGTGTCCCCAAAACTAGATATCAAGAGACCCAGTACTTC
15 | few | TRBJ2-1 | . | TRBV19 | CASSMSGGQYNEQFF | TGTGCCAGTAGTATGAGTGGAGGACAGTACAATGAGCAGTTCTTC
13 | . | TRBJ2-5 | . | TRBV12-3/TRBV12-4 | CASSNYGQETQYF | TGTGCCAGCAGTAACTACGGCCAAGAGACCCAGTACTTC
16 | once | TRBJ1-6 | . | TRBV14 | CASRPSWGTYNSPLHF | TGTGCCAGCAGACCATCCTGGGGCACCTATAATTCACCCCTCCACTTT
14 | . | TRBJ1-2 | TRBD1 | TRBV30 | CAWSRAGGGYGYTF | TGTGCCTGGAGTAGGGCAGGGGGAGGCTATGGCTACACCTTC
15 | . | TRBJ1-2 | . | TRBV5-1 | CASSLDAGGYYGYTF | TGCGCCAGCAGCTTGGATGCGGGGGGCTACTATGGCTACACCTTC
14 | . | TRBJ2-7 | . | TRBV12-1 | CASSLNRGSYEQYF | TGTGCCAGCAGCTTAAACCGGGGCTCCTACGAGCAGTACTTC
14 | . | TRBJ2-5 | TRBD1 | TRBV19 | CASSDRVAAETQYF | TGTGCCAGTAGTGACAGGGTGGCGGCGGAGACCCAGTACTTC
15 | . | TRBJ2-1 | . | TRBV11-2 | CASSLFGTLYNEQFF | TGTGCCAGCAGCTTATTCGGGACACTCTACAATGAGCAGTTCTTC
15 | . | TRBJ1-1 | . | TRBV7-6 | CASSLVSGERTEAFF | TGTGCCAGCAGCTTAGTTTCAGGGGAGAGGACTGAAGCTTTCTTT
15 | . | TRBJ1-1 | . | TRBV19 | CASSILGPMNTEAFF | TGTGCCAGTAGTATTCTGGGCCCGATGAACACTGAAGCTTTCTTT
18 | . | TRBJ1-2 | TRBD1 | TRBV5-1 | CASSLALTTGTGLGGYTF | TGCGCCAGCAGCTTGGCCCTAACTACCGGGACAGGGCTAGGAGGCTACACCTTC
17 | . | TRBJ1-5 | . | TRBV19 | CASSIIHGRAWDQPQHF | TGTGCCAGTAGTATAATCCACGGGAGGGCGTGGGATCAGCCCCAGCATTTT
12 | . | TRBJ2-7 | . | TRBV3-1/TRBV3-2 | CASSDRAYEQYF | TGTGCCAGCAGCGACAGAGCCTACGAGCAGTACTTC
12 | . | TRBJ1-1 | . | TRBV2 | CASSGRNTEAFF | TGTGCCAGCAGTGGCAGGAACACTGAAGCTTTCTTT
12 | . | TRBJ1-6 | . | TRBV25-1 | CASREENSPLHF | TGTGCCAGCCGTGAGGAGAATTCACCCCTCCACTTT
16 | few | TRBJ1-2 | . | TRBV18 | CASSPQSIWESGGYTF | TGTGCCAGCTCACCCCAAAGCATATGGGAGTCGGGGGGCTACACCTTC
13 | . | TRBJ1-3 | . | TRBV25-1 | CASSPGAGNTIYF | TGTGCCAGCAGTCCCGGGGCTGGAAACACCATATATTTT
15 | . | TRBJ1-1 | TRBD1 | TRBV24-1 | CATSDLGQGADEAFF | TGTGCCACCAGTGATTTAGGACAGGGGGCTGATGAAGCTTTCTTT
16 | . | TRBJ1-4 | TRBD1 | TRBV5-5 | CASSQTGDRGNEKLFF | TGTGCCAGCAGCCAAACCGGAGACAGGGGGAATGAAAAACTGTTTTTT
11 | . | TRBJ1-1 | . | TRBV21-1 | CATRQNTEAFF | TGTGCCACACGACAGAACACTGAAGCTTTCTTT
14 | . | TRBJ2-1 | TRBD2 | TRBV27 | CASSLSSSGVEQFF | TGTGCCAGCAGTTTATCCTCTAGCGGTGTTGAGCAGTTCTTC
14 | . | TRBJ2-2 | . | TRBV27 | CASSLLSGNGELFF | TGTGCCAGCAGTTTATTATCTGGCAACGGGGAGCTGTTTTTT
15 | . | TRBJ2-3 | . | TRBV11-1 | CASSLGGAGTDTQYF | TGTGCCAGCAGCTTAGGTGGGGCCGGCACAGATACGCAGTATTTT
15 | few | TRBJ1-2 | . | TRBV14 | CASSQVSGGNYGYTF | TGTGCCAGCAGCCAAGTTTCCGGGGGTAACTATGGCTACACCTTC
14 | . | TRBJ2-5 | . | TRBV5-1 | CASRQDVGGETQYF | TGCGCCAGCAGACAGGACGTCGGGGGTGAGACCCAGTACTTC
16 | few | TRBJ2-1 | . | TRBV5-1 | CASSLLQGFPYNEQFF | TGCGCCAGCAGCTTGCTACAGGGATTTCCCTACAATGAGCAGTTCTTC
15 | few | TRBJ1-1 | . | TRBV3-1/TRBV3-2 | CASSQYRRQNTEAFF | TGTGCCAGCAGCCAATACCGGAGGCAGAACACTGAAGCTTTCTTT
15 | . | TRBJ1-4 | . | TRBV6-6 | CASSDPGTSNEKLFF | TGTGCCAGCAGTGACCCCGGGACAAGTAATGAAAAACTGTTTTTT
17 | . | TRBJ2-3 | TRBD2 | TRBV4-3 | CASSQDPLAGFTDTQYF | TGCGCCAGCAGCCAAGATCCCCTAGCGGGGTTCACAGATACGCAGTATTTT
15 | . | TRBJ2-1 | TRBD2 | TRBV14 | CASSGTSGGYNEQFF | TGTGCCAGCAGCGGGACTAGCGGGGGCTACAATGAGCAGTTCTTC
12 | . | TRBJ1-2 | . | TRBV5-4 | CASSFAGGGYTF | TGTGCCAGCAGCTTTGCTGGAGGTGGCTACACCTTC
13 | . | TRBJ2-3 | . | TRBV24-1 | CATRHPSTDTQYF | TGTGCCACCAGACACCCTAGCACAGATACGCAGTATTTT
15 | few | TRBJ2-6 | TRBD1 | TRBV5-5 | CASRLTGAGANVLTF | TGTGCCAGCAGACTGACAGGGGCAGGGGCCAACGTCCTGACTTTC
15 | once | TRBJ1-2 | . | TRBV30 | CAWTLGVASNYGYTF | TGTGCCTGGACCCTCGGGGTCGCCTCTAACTATGGCTACACCTTC
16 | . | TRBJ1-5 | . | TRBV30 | CAWSVRRDTSNQPQHF | TGTGCCTGGAGTGTACGCAGGGATACTAGCAATCAGCCCCAGCATTTT
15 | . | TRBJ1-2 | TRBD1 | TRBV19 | CASSTGTGGLYGYTF | TGTGCCAGTAGTACGGGGACAGGGGGGCTCTATGGCTACACCTTC
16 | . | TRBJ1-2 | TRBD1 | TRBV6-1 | CASSEAYRGPNYGYTF | TGTGCCAGCAGTGAAGCCTACAGGGGCCCTAACTATGGCTACACCTTC
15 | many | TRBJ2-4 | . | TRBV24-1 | CATSDTGVAKNIQYF | TGTGCCACCAGTGATACGGGAGTAGCCAAAAACATTCAGTACTTC
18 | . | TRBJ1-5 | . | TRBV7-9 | CASSLGASAGVGNQPQHF | TGTGCCAGCAGCTTGGGGGCTTCCGCAGGGGTGGGCAATCAGCCCCAGCATTTT
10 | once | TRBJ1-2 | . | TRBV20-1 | CSALATGYTF | TGCAGTGCCCTGGCCACTGGCTACACCTTC
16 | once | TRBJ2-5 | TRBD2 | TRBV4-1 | CASSRGLAGTEETQYF | TGCGCCAGCAGCCGCGGACTAGCGGGGACGGAAGAGACCCAGTACTTC
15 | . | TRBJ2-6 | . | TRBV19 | CASSSRSSGANVLTF | TGTGCCAGTAGTTCCCGCAGCTCTGGGGCCAACGTCCTGACTTTC
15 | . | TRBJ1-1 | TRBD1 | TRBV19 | CASTLPLTGGTEAFF | TGTGCCAGTACCCTCCCCCTGACAGGGGGCACTGAAGCTTTCTTT
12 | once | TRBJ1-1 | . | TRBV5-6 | CASSLYSGEAFF | TGTGCCAGCAGCTTGTATAGTGGTGAAGCTTTCTTT
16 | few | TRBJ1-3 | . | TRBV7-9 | CASSYPNVRGGNTIYF | TGTGCCAGCAGCTACCCCAATGTTAGGGGAGGAAACACCATATATTTT
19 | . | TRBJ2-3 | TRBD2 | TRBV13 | CASSQRPGLAGGRVDTQYF | TGTGCCAGCAGCCAGCGACCGGGACTAGCGGGGGGGCGAGTAGATACGCAGTATTTT
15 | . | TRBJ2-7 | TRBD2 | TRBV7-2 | CASSFQTSGQYEQYF | TGTGCCAGCAGCTTCCAGACTAGCGGGCAATACGAGCAGTACTTC
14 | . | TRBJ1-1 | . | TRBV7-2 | CASSLIRQGNVAFF | TGTGCCAGCAGCTTAATAAGGCAGGGTAATGTGGCTTTCTTT
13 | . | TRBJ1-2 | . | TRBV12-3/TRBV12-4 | CAIKQGIGYGYTF | TGTGCCATCAAACAGGGCATTGGGTATGGCTACACCTTC